The 9 T cell receptor beta chains given below trace back to one sample, sequenced in a study of blood T cell repertoires in COVID-19. Profiling relied on immunoSEQ multiplex PCR, and the TCRdb table lists in-frame clones only, not all of them. The sample lists hundreds of thousands of clones; approximately 80% were seen once. Sequenced input: PBMCs or T cells enriched from blood (not recorded which). Receptors originate from an older woman who had recovered from COVID-19.

This chain joins TRBV2 and TRBJ2-1; 7 nucleotides agree with TRBD1. With V trimmed by 4 bases and J by 15 bases, 15 bases remained unmatched. In germline, CDR1 is SNHLY, CDR2 FYNNEI. The CDR3 is made up of 14 amino acids. CDR3 nucleotide sequence: TGTGCCAGCAGTGTCCCGGGACAGTTTATTTCGCCGTTCTTC. It codes for CASSVPGQFISPFF. Variable domain in full (rest from reference TRBV2 and TRBJ2-1): EPEVTQTPSHQVTQMGQEVILRCVPISNHLYFYWYRQILGQKVEFLVSFYNNEISEKSEIFDDQFSVERPDGSNFTLKIRSTKLEDSAMYFCASSVPGQFISPFFGPGTRLTVL.

This clone appeared a few times. The chain recombines TRBV19 with TRBJ2-3; D may be TRBD2 (6 bases). Trimming shortened V by 5 bases and J by 5 bases, and 17 bases separated the two germline ends. The length of the CDR3 is 15 residues. CDR1 and CDR2 (germline): LNHDA, SQIVND (reference sequence). The CDR3, as DNA: TGTGCCAGTAGTCCCCTCTGGGAGCGGGTAGATACGCAGTATTTT. It encodes CASSPLWERVDTQYF.

The rearrangement links TRBV10-3 to TRBJ1-5, with 8 nucleotides matching TRBD1. Per the germline V gene, CDR1 is ENHRY and CDR2 is SYGVKD. After removal of 3 bases from V and 2 bases from J, the junction contained 3 bases not matched to a gene. CDR3 length equals 15 residues. The CDR3 sequence: CAISDTGGGNQPQHF. The CDR3 DNA sequence: TGTGCCATCAGTGATACAGGGGGAGGCAATCAGCCCCAGCATTTT.

This clone occurred a few times. V usage is TRBV2 and J usage is TRBJ2-1; 12 bases are shared with TRBD2. Trimming removed 4 bases from V and 10 bases from J; junction bases left unmatched: 5. This CDR3 has 14 amino acids. Germline CDR1 and CDR2: SNHLY and FYNNEI. CDR3 DNA sequence: TGTGCCAGCAGTGGAGTGCTAGCGGGAGGGGAGCAGTTCTTC. This gives the protein CASSGVLAGGEQFF.

This chain joins TRBV12-3 or TRBV12-4 and TRBJ1-1, with D unresolved. CDR3 size: 13 residues. The V gene lost 6 bases and the J gene lost 2 bases, with 10 bases spanning the gap. CDR3 region: CASRTGINTEAFF. The CDR3 coding sequence is TGTGCCAGCAGGACCGGGATTAACACTGAAGCTTTCTTT.

This sequence joins TRBV5-1 and TRBJ2-2; 8 bases agree with TRBD2. Germline loops: CDR1 SGHRS, CDR2 YFSETQ. V shed 4 bases and J 0 bases; nucleotides not matched to a gene: 5. The CDR3 has 16 residues. CDR3 in DNA: TGCGCCAGCAGCCGGCTACTAGCGGCGAACACCGGGGAGCTGTTTTTT. It codes for CASSRLLAANTGELFF.

J is TRBJ2-5 and V is TRBV7-9; 11 positions agree with TRBD1. Germline loops: CDR1 SEHNR, CDR2 FQNEAQ (reference sequence). Trimming removed 5 bases from V and 9 bases from J; junction bases left unmatched: 8. The CDR3 is made up of 14 amino acids. The CDR3 sequence: CASSAPGTGGPQYF. CDR3 nucleotide sequence: TGTGCCAGCAGCGCACCAGGGACAGGGGGGCCCCAGTACTTC.

This clone was recorded once. The V gene is TRBV3-1 (or the pseudogene TRBV3-2), the J gene TRBJ1-2, with TRBD1 identical over 9 bases. Germline-derived CDR1 and CDR2 are LGHDT and YNNKEL (reference sequence). V was pared by 1 base and J by 9 bases, with 3 bases of the junction left unmatched. The CDR3 sequence is 13 residues long. The CDR3 is CASSQVTGGSYTF. The CDR3 region has the DNA TGTGCCAGCAGCCAAGTTACAGGGGGCAGCTACACCTTC.

The chain couples TRBV24-1 to TRBJ2-1, with 14 bases fitting TRBD2. The junction had 10 bases not matched to a gene; V was cut back by 4 bases and J by 3 bases. Germline CDR1 and CDR2: KGHDR and SFDVKD. The CDR3 is 19 residues long. CDR3 coding DNA: TGTGCCACCAGTGACTCCGGGACTAGCGGGAGAAGCCTCTACAATGAGCAGTTCTTC. Amino acid sequence: CATSDSGTSGRSLYNEQFF.